One sample yielded the 32 T cell receptor beta chains listed below, sequenced in a study of shared clonotypes between healthy human individuals. Sequenced by immunoSEQ multiplex PCR; TCRdb stores in-frame clones only, minus some. The sample shows millions of clones, approximately 93% of them seen only once. Sequenced material: naive CD4+ T cells from PBMCs. Subset defined: CD45RA+ positively selected. The receptor set was obtained from a man aged 18-30 years in good health. Some clones in this sample may be carry-over from other donors' samples.

This chain joins TRBV6-1 and TRBJ2-7, with D possibly matching TRBD1 (6 bases). The CDR3 runs 16 residues. V was clipped by 0 bases and J by 3 bases, with 15 bases between them. CDR1 and CDR2 (germline): MNHNS, SASEGT. CDR3 sequence (DNA): TGTGCCAGCAGTGAAGCGCACGGACAGAGAGTCTACGAGCAGTACTTC. It translates to CASSEAHGQRVYEQYF.

This chain uses TRBV4-1 with TRBJ2-3; 7 bases fit TRBD2. There are 19 residues in the CDR3. Trimming at V came to 1 base and at J to 0 bases, leaving 13 bases not matched to a gene. Germline V gene data show CDR1 as MGHRA and CDR2 as YSYEKL. The CDR3 region is CASSQALDRLAASTDTQYF. In DNA form, the CDR3 reads TGCGCCAGCAGCCAAGCCCTAGACCGACTAGCAGCTAGCACAGATACGCAGTATTTT.

The chain uses TRBV5-5 and TRBJ1-1; no firm D call. There are 15 residues in the CDR3. The germline gives CDR1 SGHKS, CDR2 YYEKEE (reference sequence). V was clipped by 1 base and J by 5 bases, with 15 bases between them. As DNA, the CDR3 is TGTGCCAGCAGCTTGTTTTACACTTCTAGGACTGAAGCTTTCTTT. It yields the protein CASSLFYTSRTEAFF.

The genes are TRBV5-4 and TRBJ1-1; D is ambiguous. Deletions cut 0 bases from V and 0 bases from J, with 12 bases between. Per germline, CDR1 SGHNT and CDR2 YYREEE (reference sequence). The CDR3 runs to 16 residues. The CDR3 loop reads CASSLVGNRLNTEAFF. The CDR3 coding sequence is TGTGCCAGCAGCTTGGTCGGGAATCGATTGAACACTGAAGCTTTCTTT. Full variable domain (remainder filled in from reference TRBV5-4 and TRBJ1-1): ETGVTQSPTHLIKTRGQQVTLRCSSQSGHNTVSWYQQALGQGPQFIFQYYREEENGRGNFPPRFSGLQFPNYSSELNVNALELDDSALYLCASSLVGNRLNTEAFFGQGTRLTVV.

The chain joins TRBV4-3 to TRBJ1-2, with TRBD1 matching over 8 bases. The V gene end was trimmed by 7 bases and the J gene end by 2 bases; junction bases not matched to a gene: 9. Germline V gene lookup returns CDR1 LGHNA and CDR2 YSLEER. The length of the CDR3 is 15 residues. CDR3 sequence reads: CASTSRTGPNYGYTF. The CDR3 DNA reads as TGCGCCAGCACCTCAAGGACAGGGCCGAACTATGGCTACACCTTC.

The rearrangement uses TRBV2 and TRBJ1-3, with D possibly being TRBD1 (6 bases). Per germline, CDR1 SNHLY and CDR2 FYNNEI. V was shortened by 1 base and J by 0 bases, with 10 bases between the two germline ends. The CDR3 is 16 residues long. The chain's CDR3 is CASSEGGGSSGNTIYF. The CDR3 nucleotides are TGTGCCAGCAGTGAAGGAGGGGGTAGCTCTGGAAACACCATATATTTT.

This chain links TRBV28 with TRBJ1-5, with a possible D match to TRBD1 (5 bases). The CDR3 consists of 16 residues. The ends were cut back, 1 base at V and 0 bases at J, with 10 bases in the middle. CDR1 is MDHEN, CDR2 SYDVKM, per germline. CDR3 bases: TGTGCCAGCAGTTTATTTGGGGCCGGTAGCAATCAGCCCCAGCATTTT. Translating gives CASSLFGAGSNQPQHF.

The chain links TRBV18 to TRBJ2-7; tentatively, D is TRBD2 (6 bases). Germline CDR1 and CDR2: KGHSH and LQKENI. Trimming cost V 0 bases and J 2 bases, with 14 bases left between them. This CDR3 comprises 16 residues. In DNA, the CDR3 is TGTGCCAGCTCACCACCCGGCCTAGCGAAAGCCTACGAGCAGTACTTC. Translating it yields CASSPPGLAKAYEQYF.

This chain uses TRBV15 with TRBJ2-3; tentatively, D is TRBD1 or TRBD2 (5 bases each). V lost 7 bases to trimming and J lost 6 bases, with 20 bases between them. The germline gives CDR1 LNHNV, CDR2 YYDKDF (reference sequence). The CDR3 spans 15 residues. The CDR3 sequence is CATTGPGRRSDTQYF. CDR3 DNA: TGTGCCACCACGGGGCCGGGACGGCGTTCGGATACGCAGTATTTT.

The gene calls are TRBV7-2 and TRBJ2-2; a weak D match, TRBD1 (5 bases). Trimming removed 5 bases from V and 4 bases from J, with 11 bases in between. The germline gives CDR1 SGHTA, CDR2 FQGNSA. The CDR3 extends over 14 amino acids. CDR3 loop: CASSEGRGTGELFF. The CDR3 DNA reads as TGTGCCAGCAGCGAAGGAAGGGGCACCGGGGAGCTGTTTTTT.

As for this clone: The same CDR3 also results from other DNA sequences found in this sample. This sequence joins TRBV20-1 and TRBJ2-1; possible D gene TRBD2, 6 bases. The CDR3 is made up of 11 amino acids. Per the germline V gene, CDR1 is DFQATT and CDR2 is SNEGSKA (reference sequence). V was shortened by 3 bases and J by 10 bases, with 10 bases between the two germline ends. CDR3 in amino acids: CSASSREEQFF. The DNA of the CDR3 is TGCAGTGCTAGTTCCCGGGAGGAGCAGTTCTTC.

This clone was observed a single time. The chain uses TRBV19 and TRBJ2-7; possibly TRBD1 for D (5 bases). In germline, CDR1 is LNHDA, CDR2 SQIVND (reference sequence). V was trimmed by 2 bases and J by 0 bases, leaving 17 bases between them. The CDR3 loop spans 17 amino acids. For the CDR3, the DNA is TGTGCCAGTAGTATAACAGCTGGGGCCTTCAGCTCCTACGAGCAGTACTTC. Amino acids: CASSITAGAFSSYEQYF. Complete variable domain (other parts from reference TRBV19 and TRBJ2-7): DGGITQSPKYLFRKEGQNVTLSCEQNLNHDAMYWYRQDPGQGLRLIYYSQIVNDFQKGDIAEGYSVSREKKESFPLTVTSAQKNPTAFYLCASSITAGAFSSYEQYFGPGTRLTVT.

The rearrangement links TRBV6-6 to TRBJ1-2, with D perhaps matching TRBD1 (6 bases). The V and J ends lost 2 bases and 3 bases respectively, with 10 bases between them. CDR1 MNHNY and CDR2 SVGAGI come from the germline V gene (reference sequence). CDR3 length: 14 residues. The CDR3 sequence: CASSYGGADYGYTF. The CDR3, as DNA: TGTGCCAGCAGTTACGGGGGGGCGGACTATGGCTACACCTTC.

The rearrangement links TRBV9 to TRBJ1-2; no clear D. Trimming pared 0 bases from V and 0 bases from J, leaving 12 bases between. Germline CDR1 reads SGDLS; CDR2 reads YYNGEE. The CDR3 consists of 16 residues. CDR3 protein: CASSVGAGAANYGYTF. The DNA of the CDR3 is TGTGCCAGCAGCGTAGGGGCAGGCGCCGCTAACTATGGCTACACCTTC.

This chain connects TRBV29-1 to TRBJ1-3; 11 bases line up with TRBD1. This CDR3 region has 14 residues. The V and J ends lost 7 bases and 4 bases, in that order; junction bases with no gene match: 6. CDR1 and CDR2 from the germline V gene are SQVTM and ANQGSEA. The CDR3 reads CSAGQGAEGNTIYF. The DNA for the CDR3 is TGCAGCGCCGGACAGGGGGCGGAAGGAAACACCATATATTTT.

This rearrangement joins TRBV19 to TRBJ1-1; 8 bases align to TRBD1. Germline V CDR1 and CDR2: LNHDA, SQIVND (reference sequence). CDR3 length equals 15 residues. J was trimmed by 1 base and V by 8 bases; bases with no gene match: 9. CDR3 bases: TGTGCCAGTTCCGACAGGGGATACCCGAACACTGAAGCTTTCTTT. It specifies CASSDRGYPNTEAFF. Full variable domain (rest looked up from reference TRBV19 and TRBJ1-1): DGGITQSPKYLFRKEGQNVTLSCEQNLNHDAMYWYRQDPGQGLRLIYYSQIVNDFQKGDIAEGYSVSREKKESFPLTVTSAQKNPTAFYLCASSDRGYPNTEAFFGQGTRLTVV.

V and J are TRBV15 and TRBJ1-2, with TRBD1 matching 7 bases. CDR1 is LNHNV, CDR2 YYDKDF, per germline (reference sequence). The CDR3 has 15 residues. The V and J ends lost 5 bases and 4 bases, in that order; junction bases with no gene match: 10. CDR3 coding DNA: TGTGCCACCAGCGAAGACCCGACAGGGAGCTATGGCTACACCTTC. It translates to CATSEDPTGSYGYTF.

The chain uses TRBV5-1 and TRBJ2-7, with D perhaps being TRBD1 or TRBD2 (5 bases each). Germline V gene lookup returns CDR1 SGHRS and CDR2 YFSETQ. The CDR3 sequence is 15 residues long. With 4 bases removed from V and 3 bases from J, the gap between germline ends came to 17 bases. CDR3 region: CASSSAGGKGYEQYF. For the CDR3, the DNA is TGCGCCAGCAGCAGCGCTGGGGGAAAGGGCTACGAGCAGTACTTC.

The chain links TRBV9 to TRBJ2-1, with 7 bases lining up with TRBD2. Germline values: CDR1 SGDLS, CDR2 YYNGEE. Losses at the gene ends were 4 bases for V and 1 base for J; bases not matched to a gene: 5. The CDR3 is made up of 15 amino acids. CDR3 protein: CASSPGTTSYNEQFF. CDR3 sequence (DNA): TGTGCCAGCAGCCCCGGGACTACTTCCTACAATGAGCAGTTCTTC.

This sequence joins TRBV11-2 and TRBJ2-5, with 7 positions matching TRBD1. V was pared by 4 bases and J by 5 bases, with 4 bases of the junction left unmatched. CDR3 length: 13 amino acids. CDR1 is SGHAT and CDR2 is FQNNGV in the germline V gene. The CDR3 sequence is CASSYRGVETQYF. The CDR3, as DNA: TGTGCCAGCAGCTACAGGGGTGTGGAGACCCAGTACTTC.

This clone was observed a single time. This chain uses TRBV28 with TRBJ2-1; the match to TRBD2 covers 10 bases. CDR1 and CDR2 from the germline V gene are MDHEN and SYDVKM. This CDR3 spans 15 amino acids. V lost 5 bases to trimming and J lost 2 bases; unmatched junction nucleotides: 3. The CDR3 loop is CASSETSGAYNEQFF. CDR3 DNA sequence: TGTGCCAGCAGTGAAACTAGCGGGGCCTACAATGAGCAGTTCTTC.

The rearrangement uses TRBV28 and TRBJ1-5; the D is unclear. Germline V CDR1 and CDR2: MDHEN, SYDVKM. CDR3 length equals 15 residues. Trimming removed 0 bases from V and 1 base from J, with 7 bases in between. CDR3 sequence reads: CASSLWTFSNQPQHF. The CDR3 DNA follows: TGTGCCAGCAGTTTATGGACGTTCAGCAATCAGCCCCAGCATTTT.

The V call is TRBV7-6, the J call TRBJ2-7; 12 bases are shared with TRBD2. Looked up from germline, CDR1 is SGHVS and CDR2 is FNYEAQ. With 4 bases clipped from V and 4 bases from J, the junction kept 2 bases outside the gene matches. The CDR3 totals 14 residues. In DNA form, the CDR3 reads TGTGCCAGCAGCTCTAGCGGGAGGGCTTACGAGCAGTACTTC. This gives the protein CASSSSGRAYEQYF.

This clone has only one observation. This chain links TRBV28 with TRBJ1-5, with D maybe TRBD1 (5 bases). Trimming took off 1 base at V and 4 bases at J, with 14 bases between the two ends. This CDR3 has 16 residues. Germline V lookup: CDR1 MDHEN, CDR2 SYDVKM. CDR3 nucleotide sequence: TGTGCCAGCAGTTTATACTACAGGAATTCTAATCAGCCCCAGCATTTT. It translates to CASSLYYRNSNQPQHF.

CDR3: CASSFPGGPGREQFF. Written as DNA, the CDR3 is TGTGCCAGCAGTTTCCCGGGAGGGCCAGGAAGAGAGCAGTTCTTC. The chain combines TRBV28 with TRBJ2-1; 8 bases align to TRBD2. Germline CDR1 and CDR2: MDHEN and SYDVKM. The J segment lost 10 bases and the V segment lost 3 bases, leaving 11 bases of the junction unmatched. This CDR3 has 15 amino acids.

In nucleotides, the CDR3 is TGTGCCAGCAGCTTAACTAGCGGGCCCGCCTACAATGAGCAGTTCTTC. This sequence encodes CASSLTSGPAYNEQFF. This sequence joins TRBV7-3 and TRBJ2-1, with TRBD2 matching 7 bases. Germline CDR1 reads SGHTA; CDR2 reads FQGTGA. V lost 0 bases, J lost 2 bases, and 4 bases stayed unmatched. The CDR3 runs 16 residues.

This chain uses TRBV30 with TRBJ2-2; perhaps TRBD2 as D (6 bases). Trimming removed 5 bases from V and 3 bases from J, with 16 bases in between. Germline V lookup: CDR1 GTSNPN, CDR2 SVGIG (reference sequence). The CDR3 length is 15 residues. This CDR3 is CAWGRGGGDTGELFF. Here the CDR3 DNA reads TGTGCCTGGGGAAGGGGCGGAGGGGACACCGGGGAGCTGTTTTTT.

This chain uses TRBV7-9 with TRBJ1-2, with TRBD1 as a possible D gene (5 bases). The germline CDR1 and CDR2 sequences are SEHNR and FQNEAQ (reference sequence). V was pared by 6 bases and J by 4 bases, with 18 bases between. The CDR3 consists of 15 residues. For the CDR3, the DNA is TGTGCCAGCAGAAAAGGATCAGGGTTCTCCTATGGCTACACCTTC. Translating gives CASRKGSGFSYGYTF.

The J gene is TRBJ1-1, the V gene TRBV4-1; no firm D call. Germline V CDR1 and CDR2: MGHRA, YSYEKL. V was trimmed by 3 bases and J by 1 base, leaving 21 bases between them. This CDR3 comprises 18 residues. For the CDR3, the DNA is TGCGCCAGCAGCCACCCCCGGGGAGGCGCCCTCGGGAACACTGAAGCTTTCTTT. It specifies CASSHPRGGALGNTEAFF.

The CDR3 here is CASSLGVTGNTIYF. For the CDR3, the DNA is TGTGCCAGCAGCTTGGGGGTGACGGGAAACACCATATATTTT. The chain combines TRBV5-4 with TRBJ1-3; D is undetermined. This CDR3 is built from 14 residues. V lost 0 bases to trimming and J lost 4 bases, with 8 bases between them. Germline V gene lookup returns CDR1 SGHNT and CDR2 YYREEE (reference sequence). The entire variable domain, with the rest obtained from reference TRBV5-4 and TRBJ1-3, is as follows: ETGVTQSPTHLIKTRGQQVTLRCSSQSGHNTVSWYQQALGQGPQFIFQYYREEENGRGNFPPRFSGLQFPNYSSELNVNALELDDSALYLCASSLGVTGNTIYFGEGSWLTVV.

This clone was found once. The J gene is TRBJ2-5, the V gene TRBV5-4; D might be TRBD2 (6 bases). Germline assignment: CDR1 SGHNT and CDR2 YYREEE (reference sequence). This CDR3 has 16 amino acids. Trimming removed 4 bases at V and 3 bases at J, with 19 bases between. The CDR3 loop reads CASSPGGTGTKETQYF. Here the CDR3 DNA reads TGTGCCAGCAGCCCTGGTGGGACTGGGACGAAAGAGACCCAGTACTTC. The full variable domain, in which reference TRBV5-4 and TRBJ2-5 provide the parts outside the CDR3, is ETGVTQSPTHLIKTRGQQVTLRCSSQSGHNTVSWYQQALGQGPQFIFQYYREEENGRGNFPPRFSGLQFPNYSSELNVNALELDDSALYLCASSPGGTGTKETQYFGPGTRLLVL.

Concerning this clone itself: In the same sample, other DNA sequences code for this CDR3. The V call is TRBV28, the J call TRBJ1-5; weak D call: TRBD1 (6 bases). The CDR3 runs to 14 residues. The V end lost 6 bases, the J end lost 1 base, and 10 bases lay between the germline ends. CDR1 is MDHEN, CDR2 SYDVKM, per germline. The CDR3, as DNA: TGTGCCAGCAGAACAGGGACGAGCAATCAGCCCCAGCATTTT. This encodes CASRTGTSNQPQHF.